The T cell receptor beta chain under discussion was sequenced for a study of T cells in Graves' hyperthyroidism and ophthalmopathy. Notes on the study in general: Appearing also in blood were most of the thyroid clonotypes expanded above 0.001.

The CDR3 regions of TCR beta were amplified from RNA transcripts. TCR CDR3 regions were first amplified by RT-PCR with HTBI primers. Using its own MiXCR run on the multiplex PCR reads, TCRdb lists one record per CDR3 protein. The data hold around 400,000 distinct CDR3 sequences, with roughly 15% observed a single time. This clonotype was found a few times. What it binds is not known. Germline lookup yields CDR1 MNHEY and CDR2 SVGEGT. With V trimmed by 2 bases and J by 9 bases, 5 bases remained unmatched. CDR3 length: 14 amino acids. The receptor comes from a woman aged 60-75 years with Graves' ophthalmopathy. The material sequenced was blood. V gene TRBV6-2 or TRBV6-3 combines with J gene TRBJ2-1; 9 bases agree with TRBD2. The CDR3 reads CASSYAGGRVEQFF. CDR3 coding DNA: TGTGCCAGCAGTTACGCGGGAGGGAGGGTTGAGCAGTTCTTC.